The T cell receptor (beta chain) described here comes from a study of T-cell reconstitution after alpha-beta-depleted transplantation in children. Study-wide results and limits: Several hundred expanded graft clones reportedly were the source of alpha-beta T cells about two months after transplant. Fresh T-cell production supplied most of the T-cell counts and diversity seen one year after transplant. High day-60 TCRbeta diversity in some patients came from surviving recipient T cells and thymic progenitors.

V was cut by 5 bases and J by 6 bases, with 21 bases left in between. Germline CDR1 and CDR2: DFQATT and SNEGSKA (reference sequence). This CDR3 spans 15 amino acids. The TCRbeta library was prepared with unique molecular identifiers. TCRdb re-called the PCR reads through MiXCR, storing one row per CDR3 protein. Here the sample spans under 750,000 distinct CDR3 sequences, 23% being singletons. About this clonotype itself: Its antigen is unknown.

The rearrangement uses TRBV20-1 and TRBJ2-3; perhaps TRBD1 as D (6 bases). This receptor was identified in a boy less than two years old who had a stem cell transplant for acute myeloid leukemia, so the T cells may come from the graft donor. The source material was PBMCs, mostly from graft donor cells, sampled 360 days after TCRalphabeta/CD19-depleted stem cell transplant. The CDR3 sequence is CSAPIRALRGDTQYF. The CDR3 nucleotides are TGCAGTGCTCCAATCCGGGCCCTTAGGGGGGATACGCAGTATTTT.